This T cell receptor beta chain appears in the sequencing data of a study of brain T cells in children with intractable seizures. The study, taken as a whole, reports: Pre-surgery blood may have been undersampled, hiding some clones. Viral specificity was inferred only from CDR3 similarity; HCMV serostatus was unknown.

As to this clone: What it binds is unknown.

Using immunoSEQ multiplex PCR, the repertoire was profiled, and TCRdb retains in-frame clones only, with some absent. Here the sample spans just under 65,000 clones, about 96% being singletons. CDR3 length equals 15 residues. The ends lost 5 bases at V and 7 bases at J; junction bases unmatched: 7. Germline V gene lookup returns CDR1 SSHAT and CDR2 FNYEAQ (reference sequence). Sequencing was limited to surgery cases with top T cell transcript signatures in brain tissue. Pre-surgery treatment included at least one anti-epileptic drug. Sequenced material: peripheral blood, taken at surgery. The rearrangement links TRBV7-7 to TRBJ2-1; 11 nucleotides agree with TRBD2. This TCR derives from a boy in the first two years of life with focal cortical dysplasia and intractable seizures. The CDR3 DNA follows: TGTGCCAGCAGCATAACTAGCGGGAGAGCAAATGAGCAGTTCTTC. Translated, it gives CASSITSGRANEQFF.